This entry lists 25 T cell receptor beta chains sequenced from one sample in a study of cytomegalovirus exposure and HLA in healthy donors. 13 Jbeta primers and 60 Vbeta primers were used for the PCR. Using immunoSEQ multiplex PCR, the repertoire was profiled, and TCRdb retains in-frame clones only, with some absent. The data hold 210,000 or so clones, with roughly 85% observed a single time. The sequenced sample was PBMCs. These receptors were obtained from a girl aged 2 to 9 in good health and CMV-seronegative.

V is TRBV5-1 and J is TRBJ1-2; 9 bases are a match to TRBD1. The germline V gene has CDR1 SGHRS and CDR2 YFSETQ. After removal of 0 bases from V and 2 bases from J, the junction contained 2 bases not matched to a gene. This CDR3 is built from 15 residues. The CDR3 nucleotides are TGCGCCAGCAGCTTGGGGGACAGGGCCAACTATGGCTACACCTTC. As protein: CASSLGDRANYGYTF. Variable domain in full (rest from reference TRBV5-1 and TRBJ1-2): KAGVTQTPRYLIKTRGQQVTLSCSPISGHRSVSWYQQTPGQGLQFLFEYFSETQRNKGNFPGRFSGRQFSNSRSEMNVSTLELGDSALYLCASSLGDRANYGYTFGSGTRLTVV.

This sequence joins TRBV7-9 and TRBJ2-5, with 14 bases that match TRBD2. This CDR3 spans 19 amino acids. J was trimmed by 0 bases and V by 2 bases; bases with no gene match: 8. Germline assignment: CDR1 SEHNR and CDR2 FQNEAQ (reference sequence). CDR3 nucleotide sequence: TGTGCCAGCAGCTTACGTGGGACTAGCGGGAGTCTTTACCAAGAGACCCAGTACTTC. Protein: CASSLRGTSGSLYQETQYF. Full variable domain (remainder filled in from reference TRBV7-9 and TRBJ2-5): DTGVSQNPRHKITKRGQNVTFRCDPISEHNRLYWYRQTLGQGPEFLTYFQNEAQLEKSRLLSDRFSAERPKGSFSTLEIQRTEQGDSAMYLCASSLRGTSGSLYQETQYFGPGTRLLVL.

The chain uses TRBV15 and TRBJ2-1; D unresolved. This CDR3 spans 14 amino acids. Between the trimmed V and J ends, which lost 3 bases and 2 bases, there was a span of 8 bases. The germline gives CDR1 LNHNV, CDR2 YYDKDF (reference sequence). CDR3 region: CATSRREPYNEQFF. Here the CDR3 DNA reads TGTGCCACCAGCAGGCGAGAGCCCTACAATGAGCAGTTCTTC.

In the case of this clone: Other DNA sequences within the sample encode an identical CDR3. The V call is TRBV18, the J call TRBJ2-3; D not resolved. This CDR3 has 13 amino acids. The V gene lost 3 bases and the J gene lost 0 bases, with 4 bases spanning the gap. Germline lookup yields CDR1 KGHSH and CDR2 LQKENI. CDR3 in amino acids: CASSPPSTDTQYF. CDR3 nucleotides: TGTGCCAGCTCACCCCCAAGCACAGATACGCAGTATTTT.

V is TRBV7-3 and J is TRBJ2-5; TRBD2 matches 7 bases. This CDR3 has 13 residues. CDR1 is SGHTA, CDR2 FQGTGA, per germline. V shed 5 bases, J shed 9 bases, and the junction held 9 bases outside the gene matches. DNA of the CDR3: TGTGCCAGCAGCCCAGGGACTACCAGTCCCCAGTACTTC. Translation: CASSPGTTSPQYF.

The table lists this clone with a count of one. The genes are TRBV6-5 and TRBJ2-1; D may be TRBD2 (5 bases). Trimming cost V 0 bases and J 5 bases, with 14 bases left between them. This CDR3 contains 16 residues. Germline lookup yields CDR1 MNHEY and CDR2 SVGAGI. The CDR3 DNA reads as TGTGCCAGCAGTTACTCGTCTAGCCCAGCTAACAATGAGCAGTTCTTC. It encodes CASSYSSSPANNEQFF.

The CDR3 DNA is TGTGCCAGCAGGGACAGGGAGGCTGGCTACACCTTC. This encodes CASRDREAGYTF. This chain connects TRBV6-6 to TRBJ1-2, with 8 bases aligning to TRBD1. Germline V gene data show CDR1 as MNHNY and CDR2 as SVGAGI (reference sequence). The V gene end was trimmed by 6 bases and the J gene end by 7 bases; junction bases not matched to a gene: 4. This CDR3 region has 12 residues.

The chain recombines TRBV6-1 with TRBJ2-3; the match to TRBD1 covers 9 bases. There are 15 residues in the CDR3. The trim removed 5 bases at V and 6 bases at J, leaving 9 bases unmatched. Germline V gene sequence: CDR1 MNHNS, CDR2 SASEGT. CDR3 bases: TGTGCCAGCAGTCCCGGGACAGGGTTGGGGGATACGCAGTATTTT. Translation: CASSPGTGLGDTQYF.

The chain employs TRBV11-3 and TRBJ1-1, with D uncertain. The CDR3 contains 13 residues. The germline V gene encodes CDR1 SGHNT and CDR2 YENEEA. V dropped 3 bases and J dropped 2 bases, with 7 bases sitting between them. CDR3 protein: CASSLYGNTEAFF. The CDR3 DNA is TGTGCCAGCAGCTTGTACGGTAACACTGAAGCTTTCTTT.

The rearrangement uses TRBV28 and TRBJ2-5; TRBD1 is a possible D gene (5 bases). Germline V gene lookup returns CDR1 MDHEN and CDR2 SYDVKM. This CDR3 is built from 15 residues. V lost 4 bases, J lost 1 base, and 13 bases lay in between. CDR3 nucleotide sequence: TGTGCCAGCAGTTCGTACAGGACACCCCAAGAGACCCAGTACTTC. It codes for CASSSYRTPQETQYF.

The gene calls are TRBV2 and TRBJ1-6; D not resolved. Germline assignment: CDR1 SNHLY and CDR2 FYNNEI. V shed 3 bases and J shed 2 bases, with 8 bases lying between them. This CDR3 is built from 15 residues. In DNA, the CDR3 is TGTGCCAGCAGTGAGGAGGTTACCTATAATTCACCCCTCCACTTT. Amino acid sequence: CASSEEVTYNSPLHF.

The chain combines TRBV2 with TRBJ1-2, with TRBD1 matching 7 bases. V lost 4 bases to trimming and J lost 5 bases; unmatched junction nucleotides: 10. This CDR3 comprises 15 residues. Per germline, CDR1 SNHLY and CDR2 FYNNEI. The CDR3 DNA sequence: TGTGCCAGCAGTGCGTCCGGGACAGCAACTTATGGCTACACCTTC. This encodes CASSASGTATYGYTF.

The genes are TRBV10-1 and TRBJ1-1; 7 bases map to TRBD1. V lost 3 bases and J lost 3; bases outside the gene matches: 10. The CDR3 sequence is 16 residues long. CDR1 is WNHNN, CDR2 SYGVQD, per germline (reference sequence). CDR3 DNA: TGCGCCAGCAGTGACGGGCCCGACAGGGAGTACACTGAAGCTTTCTTT. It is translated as CASSDGPDREYTEAFF.

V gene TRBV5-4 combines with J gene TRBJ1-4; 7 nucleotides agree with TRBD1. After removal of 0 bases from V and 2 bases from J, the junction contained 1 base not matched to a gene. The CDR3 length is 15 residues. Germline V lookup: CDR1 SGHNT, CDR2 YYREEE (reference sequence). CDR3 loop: CASSLGGGTNEKLFF. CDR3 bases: TGTGCCAGCAGCTTGGGAGGGGGCACTAATGAAAAACTGTTTTTT. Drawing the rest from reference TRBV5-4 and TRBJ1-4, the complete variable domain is ETGVTQSPTHLIKTRGQQVTLRCSSQSGHNTVSWYQQALGQGPQFIFQYYREEENGRGNFPPRFSGLQFPNYSSELNVNALELDDSALYLCASSLGGGTNEKLFFGSGTQLSVL.

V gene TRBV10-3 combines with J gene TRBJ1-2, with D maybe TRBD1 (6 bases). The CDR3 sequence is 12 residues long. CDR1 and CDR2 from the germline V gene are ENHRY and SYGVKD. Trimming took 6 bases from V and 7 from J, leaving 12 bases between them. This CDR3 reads CAISETGPGYTF. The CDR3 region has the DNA TGTGCCATCAGCGAGACAGGTCCTGGCTACACCTTC.

CDR3: CASSLRRGAGEQYF. CDR3 sequence (DNA): TGTGCCAGCAGTTTAAGACGGGGGGCGGGAGAGCAGTACTTC. V and J are TRBV7-2 and TRBJ2-7; D possibly corresponds to TRBD2 (7 bases). The CDR3 is 14 amino acids. Trimming removed 6 bases at V and 7 bases at J, with 19 bases between. Germline lookup yields CDR1 SGHTA and CDR2 FQGNSA.

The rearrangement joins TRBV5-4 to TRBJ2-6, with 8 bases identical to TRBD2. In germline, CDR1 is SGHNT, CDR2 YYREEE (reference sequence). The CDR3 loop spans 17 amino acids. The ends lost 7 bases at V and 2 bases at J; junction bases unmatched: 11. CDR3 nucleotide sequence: TGTGCCAGCCGGTCTGCGGGGGGAAACACTGGGGCCAACGTCCTGACTTTC. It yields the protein CASRSAGGNTGANVLTF.

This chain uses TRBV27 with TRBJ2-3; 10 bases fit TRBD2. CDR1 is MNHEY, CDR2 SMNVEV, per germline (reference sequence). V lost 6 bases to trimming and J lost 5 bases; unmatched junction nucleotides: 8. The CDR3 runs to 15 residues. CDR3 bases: TGTGCCAGCAGCCATGGACTAGCGGCAAAAGATACGCAGTATTTT. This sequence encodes CASSHGLAAKDTQYF.

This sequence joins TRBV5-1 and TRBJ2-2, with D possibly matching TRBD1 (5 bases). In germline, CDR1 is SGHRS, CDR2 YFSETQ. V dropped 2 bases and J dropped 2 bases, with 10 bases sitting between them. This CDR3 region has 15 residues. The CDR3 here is CASSLGDSNTGELFF. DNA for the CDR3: TGCGCCAGCAGCTTAGGCGACAGCAACACCGGGGAGCTGTTTTTT.

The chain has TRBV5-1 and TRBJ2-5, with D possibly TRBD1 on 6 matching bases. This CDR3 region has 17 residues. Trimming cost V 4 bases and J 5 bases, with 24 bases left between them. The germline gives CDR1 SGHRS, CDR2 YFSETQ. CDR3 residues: CASSITVLGGYGETQYF. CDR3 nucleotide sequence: TGCGCCAGCAGCATCACCGTCCTTGGGGGCTACGGGGAGACCCAGTACTTC.

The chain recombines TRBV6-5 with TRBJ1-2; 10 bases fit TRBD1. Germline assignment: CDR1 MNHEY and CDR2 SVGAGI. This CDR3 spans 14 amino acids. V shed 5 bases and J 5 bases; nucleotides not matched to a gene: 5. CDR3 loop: CASSPGTGVYGYTF. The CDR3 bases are TGTGCCAGCAGTCCCGGGACAGGGGTATATGGCTACACCTTC.

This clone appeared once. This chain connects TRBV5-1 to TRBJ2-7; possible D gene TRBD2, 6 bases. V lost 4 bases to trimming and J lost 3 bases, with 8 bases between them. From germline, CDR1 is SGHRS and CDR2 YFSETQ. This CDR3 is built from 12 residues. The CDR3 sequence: CASSPGDYEQYF. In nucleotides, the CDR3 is TGCGCCAGCAGCCCGGGGGACTACGAGCAGTACTTC. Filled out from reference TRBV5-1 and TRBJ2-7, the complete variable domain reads KAGVTQTPRYLIKTRGQQVTLSCSPISGHRSVSWYQQTPGQGLQFLFEYFSETQRNKGNFPGRFSGRQFSNSRSEMNVSTLELGDSALYLCASSPGDYEQYFGPGTRLTVT.

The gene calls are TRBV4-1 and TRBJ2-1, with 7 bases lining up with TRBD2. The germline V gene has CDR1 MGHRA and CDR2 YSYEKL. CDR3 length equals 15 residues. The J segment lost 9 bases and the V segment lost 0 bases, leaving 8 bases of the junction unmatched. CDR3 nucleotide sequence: TGCGCCAGCAGCCAAGATGGACTAGTGAGAGGTGAGCAGTTCTTC. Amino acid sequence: CASSQDGLVRGEQFF.

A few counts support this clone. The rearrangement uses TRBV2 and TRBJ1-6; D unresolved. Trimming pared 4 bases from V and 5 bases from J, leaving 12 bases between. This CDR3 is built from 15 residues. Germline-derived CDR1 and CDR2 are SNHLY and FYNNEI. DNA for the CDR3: TGTGCCAGCAGTGTCCAGACTTCTAATAATTCACCCCTCCACTTT. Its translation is CASSVQTSNNSPLHF.

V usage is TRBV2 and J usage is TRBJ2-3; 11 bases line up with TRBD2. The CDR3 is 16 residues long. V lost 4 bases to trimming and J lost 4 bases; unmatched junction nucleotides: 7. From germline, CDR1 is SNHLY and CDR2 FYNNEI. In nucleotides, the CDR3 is TGTGCCAGCAGTGTAACTAGCGGGAGCGTTGCAGATACGCAGTATTTT. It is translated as CASSVTSGSVADTQYF. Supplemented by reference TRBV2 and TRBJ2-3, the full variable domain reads EPEVTQTPSHQVTQMGQEVILRCVPISNHLYFYWYRQILGQKVEFLVSFYNNEISEKSEIFDDQFSVERPDGSNFTLKIRSTKLEDSAMYFCASSVTSGSVADTQYFGPGTRLTVL.